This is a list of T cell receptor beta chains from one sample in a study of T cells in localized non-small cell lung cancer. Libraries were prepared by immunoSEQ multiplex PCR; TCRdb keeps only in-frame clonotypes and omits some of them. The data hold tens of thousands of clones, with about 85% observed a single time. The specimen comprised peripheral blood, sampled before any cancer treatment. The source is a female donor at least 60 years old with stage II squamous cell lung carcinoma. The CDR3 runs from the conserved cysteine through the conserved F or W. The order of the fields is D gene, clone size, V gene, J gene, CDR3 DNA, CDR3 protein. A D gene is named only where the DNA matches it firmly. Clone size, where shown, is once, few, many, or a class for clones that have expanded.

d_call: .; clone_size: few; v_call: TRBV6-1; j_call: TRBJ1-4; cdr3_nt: TGTGCCGCAGGACCGAAAGGAGGGAATGAAAAACTGTTTTTT; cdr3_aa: CAAGPKGGNEKLFF
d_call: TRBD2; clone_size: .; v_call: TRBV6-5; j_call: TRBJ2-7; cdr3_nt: TGTGCCAGCAGGGGACTAGCGGGGGGGCCGGTCGAGCAGTACTTC; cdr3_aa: CASRGLAGGPVEQYF
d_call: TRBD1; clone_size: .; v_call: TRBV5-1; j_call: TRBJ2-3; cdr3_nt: TGCGCCAGCAGCTTACAGGGGGGCACAGATACGCAGTATTTT; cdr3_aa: CASSLQGGTDTQYF
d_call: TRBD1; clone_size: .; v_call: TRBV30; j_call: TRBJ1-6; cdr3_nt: TGTGCCTGGAGTCCTGGGACAGTCTATAATTCACCCCTCCACTTT; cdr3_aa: CAWSPGTVYNSPLHF
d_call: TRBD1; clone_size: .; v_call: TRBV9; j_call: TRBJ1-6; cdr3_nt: TGTGCCAGCAGCCCGGGGGACAGGGGGGGATCACCCCTCCACTTT; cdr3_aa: CASSPGDRGGSPLHF
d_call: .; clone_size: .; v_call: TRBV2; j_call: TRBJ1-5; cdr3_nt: TGTGCCAGCAGTACTGGGACTCGCAATCAGCCCCAGCATTTT; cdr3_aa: CASSTGTRNQPQHF
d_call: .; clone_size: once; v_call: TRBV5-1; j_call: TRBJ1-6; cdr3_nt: TGCGCCAGCAGCTTGGGGCAGCTCAATTCACCCCTCCACTTT; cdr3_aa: CASSLGQLNSPLHF
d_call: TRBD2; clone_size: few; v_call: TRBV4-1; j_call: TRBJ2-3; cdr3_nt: TGCGCCAGCAGCCAATCTGGACTAGCGGCAGATACGCAGTATTTT; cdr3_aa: CASSQSGLAADTQYF
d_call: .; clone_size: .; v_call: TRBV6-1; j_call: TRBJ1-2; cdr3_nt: TGTGCCAGCAACTCATACGGCTACACCTTC; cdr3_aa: CASNSYGYTF
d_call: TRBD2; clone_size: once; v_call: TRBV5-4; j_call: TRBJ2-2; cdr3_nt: TGTGCCAGCAGCTTGGGCCTAGCGGGGAACACCGGGGAGCTGTTTTTT; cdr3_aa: CASSLGLAGNTGELFF
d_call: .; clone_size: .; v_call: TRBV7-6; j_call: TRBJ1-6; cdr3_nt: TGTGCCAGCAGCTTAGAAGTCCGTTCACCCCTCCACTTT; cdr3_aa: CASSLEVRSPLHF
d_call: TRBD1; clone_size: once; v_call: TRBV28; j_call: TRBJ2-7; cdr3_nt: TGTGCCAGCAGCCGAGCGTCCACAGGGGGAAGTGGCGAGCAGTACTTC; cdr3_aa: CASSRASTGGSGEQYF
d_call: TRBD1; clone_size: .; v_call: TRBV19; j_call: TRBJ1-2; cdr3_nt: TGTGCCAGTAGGGCCGGGACAGGGGTCGGCTACACCTTC; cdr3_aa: CASRAGTGVGYTF
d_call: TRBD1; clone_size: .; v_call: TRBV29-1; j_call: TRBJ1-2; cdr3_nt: TGCAGCGTTGAATCTGGCAGGGGGCGGGATGGCTACACCTTC; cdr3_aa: CSVESGRGRDGYTF
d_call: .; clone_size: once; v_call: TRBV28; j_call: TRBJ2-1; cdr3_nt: TGTGCCAGCAGCTTGACGTCGGGGGCCGGTAACTACAATGAGCAGTTCTTC; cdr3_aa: CASSLTSGAGNYNEQFF
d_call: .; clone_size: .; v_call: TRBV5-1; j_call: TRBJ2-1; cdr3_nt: TGCGCCAGCAGCCTGGACCGGGCCTTAGGAAGCAATGAGCAGTTCTTC; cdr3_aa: CASSLDRALGSNEQFF
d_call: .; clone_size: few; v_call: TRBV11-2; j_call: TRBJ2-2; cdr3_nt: TGTGCCAGCAGCTACACGAACACCGGGGAGCTGTTTTTT; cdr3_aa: CASSYTNTGELFF
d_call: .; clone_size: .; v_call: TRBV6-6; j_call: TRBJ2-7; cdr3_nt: TGTGCCAGCGGGACAACTTACGAGCAGTACTTC; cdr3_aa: CASGTTYEQYF
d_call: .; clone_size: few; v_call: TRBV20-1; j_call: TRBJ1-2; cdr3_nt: TGCAGTGCGCCTCGTGACTATGGCTACACCTTC; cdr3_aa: CSAPRDYGYTF
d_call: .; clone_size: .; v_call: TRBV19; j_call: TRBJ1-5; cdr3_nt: TGTGCCACCCGACACAACCCAAATCAGCCCCAGCATTTT; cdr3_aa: CATRHNPNQPQHF